This T cell receptor beta chain was obtained from a study of T-cell memory formation after mild COVID-19. Turning to the study itself: The TCR clusters were mostly specific to one donor.

Study-wide results and caveats: For contracting clones, CD4+ ones sat mainly in CM and EM, CD8+ in EMRA. Cross-reactive memory appears to have joined, as suggested by some responding clones showing up in pre-infection memory. Clones that shrank (day 15 to 85) were balanced CD4/CD8, whereas later expanders leaned CD4+.

TCRdb reanalysed the 5' RACE reads using MiXCR and keeps one entry per CDR3 protein. The sample shows approximately 260,000 distinct CDR3 sequences, under 20% of them seen only once. This clonotype turned up a few times. The target antigen is unknown. The sequencing input was PBMCs or a T cell subset sorted from them (not recorded which). The sequence derives from a man in his late teens or twenties who had mild COVID-19 (a few samples of this study predate the infection). Cell type and time point are not known.

The chain's CDR3 is CASSQGPGASTDTQYF. In DNA, the CDR3 is TGTGCCAGCAGCCAGGGTCCGGGTGCTAGCACAGATACGCAGTATTTT. The chain joins TRBV7-6 to TRBJ2-3; D may be TRBD1 (5 bases). This CDR3 comprises 16 residues. The V gene lost 5 bases and the J gene lost 0 bases, with 15 bases spanning the gap. Germline V gene lookup returns CDR1 SGHVS and CDR2 FNYEAQ.